Listed below are T cell receptor beta chains from one sample, sequenced in a study of Ad26.COV2.S vaccination and SARS-CoV-2 variants. TCRdb's table, derived via immunoSEQ multiplex PCR, lists solely in-frame clones and lacks some. The data show 300,000 to 350,000 clones, around 89% seen once. The sample here was peripheral blood, taken in a trial of Ad26.COV2.S vaccine versus placebo. The receptors originated from a person aged 18-65 years who received the Ad26.COV2.S COVID-19 vaccine or a placebo. CDR3s include the opening cysteine and the closing phenylalanine or tryptophan. The D gene is left open where the match is weak. Clone size appears in some rows only: once, few, many, or a class for an expanded clone.

d_call	clone_size	cdr3_length	v_call	j_call	cdr3_nt	cdr3_aa
TRBD2	-	17	TRBV11-3	TRBJ2-3	TGTGCCAGCAGCCCGGGGGTTGGACTAGCGGGTACAGATACGCAGTATTTT	CASSPGVGLAGTDTQYF
-	-	14	TRBV29-1	TRBJ1-3	TGCAGCGCCCGGCAGGGGCTAGGTGGAAACACCATATATTTT	CSARQGLGGNTIYF
-	-	13	TRBV5-1	TRBJ1-1	TGCGCCAGCAGCGCCTTGGCAGACACTGAAGCTTTCTTT	CASSALADTEAFF
-	-	11	TRBV5-1	TRBJ1-1	TGCGCCAGCAGCGGGAACACTGAAGCTTTCTTT	CASSGNTEAFF
-	-	14	TRBV30	TRBJ1-2	TGTGCCTGGAGGCTCCCGGGCGGGGGGCTCAGCTACACCTTC	CAWRLPGGGLSYTF
-	-	13	TRBV6-2/TRBV6-3	TRBJ1-2	TGTGCCAGCAGTTACGACGGTAACTATGGCTACACCTTC	CASSYDGNYGYTF
-	-	13	TRBV28	TRBJ1-1	TGTGCCAGCAGTTCGGGGTTGAACACTGAAGCTTTCTTT	CASSSGLNTEAFF
TRBD1	-	17	TRBV18	TRBJ1-2	TGTGCCAGCTCACTATCAGCTGTCGGGACAGCTAACTATGGCTACACCTTC	CASSLSAVGTANYGYTF
-	once	15	TRBV5-4	TRBJ2-3	TGTGCCAGCAGCTTGGGGTCGTCCGTCGGCTATACGCAGTATTTT	CASSLGSSVGYTQYF
-	-	16	TRBV5-1	TRBJ1-1	TGCGCCAGCAGCTTGGGAGCACACAGTATGGGTACTGAAGCTTTCTTT	CASSLGAHSMGTEAFF
TRBD2	-	19	TRBV4-2	TRBJ2-1	TGTGCCAGCAGCCGACTCCTAGCGGGGGGCACCAGCTCCTACAATGAGCAGTTCTTC	CASSRLLAGGTSSYNEQFF
TRBD2	-	16	TRBV6-6	TRBJ2-5	TGTGCCAGCAGTCCCGGGACTAGCGGGGATCGGGAGACCCAGTACTTC	CASSPGTSGDRETQYF
TRBD2	-	15	TRBV9	TRBJ2-2	TGTGCCAGCAGCGGTAGCGGGAGAGTCACCGGGGAGCTGTTTTTT	CASSGSGRVTGELFF
TRBD1	-	16	TRBV6-5	TRBJ2-3	TGTGCCAGCAGTTATACAGGGGGCGGGGGCGCAGATACGCAGTATTTT	CASSYTGGGGADTQYF
-	-	14	TRBV5-6	TRBJ2-3	TGTGCCAGCAGCTTCGAAACACGCACAGATACGCAGTATTTT	CASSFETRTDTQYF
-	-	16	TRBV7-8	TRBJ2-4	TGTGCCAGCAGCTTAACCTCGGGGACTGTCAAAAACATTCAGTACTTC	CASSLTSGTVKNIQYF
-	-	13	TRBV10-3	TRBJ1-2	TGTGCCATCAGTGAGGAGGTACCCTATGGCTACACCTTC	CAISEEVPYGYTF
TRBD1	-	15	TRBV4-3	TRBJ2-2	TGCGCCAGCAGCCAAACGGGACAGGGGGCCGGGGAGCTGTTTTTT	CASSQTGQGAGELFF
-	few	11	TRBV12-3/TRBV12-4	TRBJ2-3	TGTGCCAGCAGTTTTACAGATACGCAGTATTTT	CASSFTDTQYF
-	-	13	TRBV30	TRBJ2-7	TGTGCCTGGAGACGGGACGGAGCCTACGAGCAGTACTTC	CAWRRDGAYEQYF
-	-	13	TRBV16	TRBJ1-2	TGTGCCAGCAGCCATAAAAATCGGGACCGGCAGAAATTC	CASSHKNRDRQKF
-	-	12	TRBV28	TRBJ1-1	TGTGCCAGCAGTTTTTTTGACACTGAAGCTTTCTTT	CASSFFDTEAFF
-	-	14	TRBV6-2/TRBV6-3	TRBJ1-2	TGTGCCAGCAGTCAGGGAATATGGTTGAGTGGCTACACCTTC	CASSQGIWLSGYTF
TRBD1	-	14	TRBV5-1	TRBJ1-1	TGCGCCAGCAGCATGGGACAGCGTGGCACTGAAGCTTTCTTT	CASSMGQRGTEAFF
TRBD2	-	17	TRBV18	TRBJ2-1	TGTGCCAGCTCACCTAGGACCGGGACTAGCTATAACAATGAGCAGTTCTTC	CASSPRTGTSYNNEQFF
TRBD1	-	15	TRBV25-1	TRBJ1-3	TGTGCCAGCAGTTTTGGGACAGCCTCTGGAAACACCATATATTTT	CASSFGTASGNTIYF
-	-	16	TRBV7-9	TRBJ1-2	TGTGCCAGCAGCCAGCGTCGGGGGGCAGACATCTATGGCTACACCTTC	CASSQRRGADIYGYTF
-	once	15	TRBV7-2	TRBJ1-1	TGTGCCAGCAGGCTCCGGACCGGGAGGAACACTGAAGCTTTCTTT	CASRLRTGRNTEAFF
-	-	15	TRBV7-3	TRBJ1-1	TGTGCCAGCAGCTTAGTCCGGCAGGGGAGGACTGAAGCTTTCTTT	CASSLVRQGRTEAFF
TRBD1	once	16	TRBV2	TRBJ1-1	TGTGCCAGCAGTGCCGGACCGGGACAGGTGAACACTGAAGCTTTCTTT	CASSAGPGQVNTEAFF
TRBD2	-	12	TRBV5-4	TRBJ2-7	TGTGCCAGCCGGGGGGGTTCCAACGAGCAGTACTTC	CASRGGSNEQYF
-	-	15	TRBV6-5	TRBJ1-4	TGTGCCAGCAGTTACTCGAATACCCCTAATGAAAAACTGTTTTTT	CASSYSNTPNEKLFF
-	-	13	TRBV28	TRBJ1-1	TGTGCCAGCAGCAAGGGGGGGTCCGGGGGAGCTTTCTTT	CASSKGGSGGAFF
-	once	14	TRBV6-2/TRBV6-3	TRBJ1-4	TGTGCCAGCAGTGCCGTGGGGAGGGCCAAAAAACTGTTTTTT	CASSAVGRAKKLFF
-	-	13	TRBV19	TRBJ1-1	TGTGCCAGTAGTATACCTAGGGGTTCTGAAGCTTTCTTT	CASSIPRGSEAFF
-	-	12	TRBV7-2	TRBJ2-5	TGTGCCAGCAGCGAATTATCTGGGGCCCAGTACTTC	CASSELSGAQYF
-	-	14	TRBV7-2	TRBJ2-3	TGTGCCAGCAGCTTGACGCGGGGCACAGATACGCAGTATTTT	CASSLTRGTDTQYF
-	-	15	TRBV6-1	TRBJ1-5	TGTGCCAGCAGTGAATGGGGGGCATCAAGGCAGCCCCAGCATTTT	CASSEWGASRQPQHF
-	-	17	TRBV19	TRBJ2-3	TGTGCCAGCAGCGACAGGTTAAAACATCAGGGCACAGATACGCAGTATTTT	CASSDRLKHQGTDTQYF
-	many	17	TRBV7-3	TRBJ2-7	TGTGCCAGCAGCTTACCTAGCCGTAAAGGGGATTTCTACGAGCAGTACTTC	CASSLPSRKGDFYEQYF
-	-	17	TRBV19	TRBJ2-5	TGTGCCAGTAGTATCTCCATCGGGGGAGGTGGCCAAGAGACCCAGTACTTC	CASSISIGGGGQETQYF
-	-	15	TRBV9	TRBJ2-1	TGTGCCAGCAGCGCTGACACTGGGGGCTACAATGAGCAGTTCTTC	CASSADTGGYNEQFF
TRBD1	-	13	TRBV7-3	TRBJ1-2	TGTGCCAGCAGCCCCCGACAGGGAATGGGCTACACCTTC	CASSPRQGMGYTF
TRBD1	-	15	TRBV6-2/TRBV6-3	TRBJ2-7	TGTGCCAGCAGTTGGGGACAGGGGGCTAACTACGAGCAGTACTTC	CASSWGQGANYEQYF
-	-	15	TRBV6-5	TRBJ1-2	TGTGCCAGCAGTTACTCGTCCGGTCGGAACTATGGCTACACCTTC	CASSYSSGRNYGYTF
-	-	15	TRBV30	TRBJ1-6	TGTGCCTGGAGTGTACGCAGCTCCTATAATTCACCCCTCCACTTT	CAWSVRSSYNSPLHF
-	-	18	TRBV5-6	TRBJ1-3	TGTGCCAGCAGCCCCGGCCCGACGGACTTAGTAGTTGGAAACACCATATATTTT	CASSPGPTDLVVGNTIYF
-	-	16	TRBV27	TRBJ2-1	TGTGCCAGCAGTTTCCCTAGGGACCCAAGGAACAATGAGCAGTTCTTC	CASSFPRDPRNNEQFF
TRBD2	-	13	TRBV2	TRBJ2-2	TGTGCCAGCAATGGGGAGGGCACCGGGGAGCTGTTTTTT	CASNGEGTGELFF
-	-	14	TRBV30	TRBJ1-1	TGTGCCTGGAGTCAGGCACCCCAAGGCGCCGAAGCTTTCTTT	CAWSQAPQGAEAFF
TRBD1	-	16	TRBV7-9	TRBJ1-1	TGTGCCAGCAGCTTAGGGTACGGGACAGCCAACGCTGAAGCTTTCTTT	CASSLGYGTANAEAFF
-	-	14	TRBV15	TRBJ1-4	TGTGCCACCAGCCAGGACAAAAAGGGCGAAAAACTGTTTTTT	CATSQDKKGEKLFF
-	-	17	TRBV5-1	TRBJ1-2	TGCGCCAGCAGCCCTGTAGGGTCAGGGCCCGCTAACTATGGCTACACCTTC	CASSPVGSGPANYGYTF
TRBD2	-	15	TRBV27	TRBJ2-7	TGTGCCAGCAGCCAAACCGGGGGGTTGCTCTACGAGCAGTACTTC	CASSQTGGLLYEQYF
TRBD2	-	15	TRBV27	TRBJ2-7	TGTGCCAGCAGTTATAGCGGGGGGGCCGCCTACGAGCAGTACTTC	CASSYSGGAAYEQYF
-	-	13	TRBV19	TRBJ2-3	TGTGCCAGTAGTCAAGGTAGGACAGATACGCAGTATTTT	CASSQGRTDTQYF
-	-	18	TRBV6-2/TRBV6-3	TRBJ2-4	TGTGCCAGCAGTTCGCCGTCATACCGAACCCGAGCCAAAAACATTCAGTACTTC	CASSSPSYRTRAKNIQYF
TRBD1	-	12	TRBV14	TRBJ1-1	TGTGCCAGCAGCCAGACCCGACAGGGGGCTTTCTTT	CASSQTRQGAFF